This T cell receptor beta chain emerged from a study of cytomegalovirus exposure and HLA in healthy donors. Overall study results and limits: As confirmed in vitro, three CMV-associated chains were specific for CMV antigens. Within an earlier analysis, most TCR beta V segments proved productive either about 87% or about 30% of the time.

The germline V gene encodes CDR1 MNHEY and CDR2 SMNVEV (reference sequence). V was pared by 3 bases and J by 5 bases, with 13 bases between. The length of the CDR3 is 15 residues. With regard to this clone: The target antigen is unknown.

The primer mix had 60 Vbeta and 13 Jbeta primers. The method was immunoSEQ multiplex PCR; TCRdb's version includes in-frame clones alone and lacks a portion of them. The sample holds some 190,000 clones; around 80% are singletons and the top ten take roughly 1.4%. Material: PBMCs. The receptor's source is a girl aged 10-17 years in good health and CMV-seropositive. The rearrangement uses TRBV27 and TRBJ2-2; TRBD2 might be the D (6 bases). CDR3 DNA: TGTGCCAGCAGTTTCCGGGAGACGACAACCGGGGAGCTGTTTTTT. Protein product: CASSFRETTTGELFF.